This entry is about one T cell receptor beta chain. The sample is drawn from a study of T cells in Graves' hyperthyroidism and ophthalmopathy. Trimming removed 5 bases from V and 2 bases from J; junction bases left unmatched: 7. There are 16 residues in the CDR3. Looked up from germline, CDR1 is SGHKS and CDR2 is YYEKEE (reference sequence). Exclusion of patients followed from uncontrolled infection, other autoimmune disease, pregnancy or lactation. The CDR3 regions of TCR beta were amplified from RNA transcripts. During a first-round RT-PCR of the TCR CDR3, the HTBI primer set was used. TCRdb re-analysed the multiplex PCR reads in MiXCR, keeping a single row per CDR3 protein. The sample yields around 700,000 distinct CDR3 sequences, roughly a third seen once.

Sequencing was done on a sample of blood. The TCR was taken from a woman aged 40 to 50 with Graves' hyperthyroidism. This chain connects TRBV5-5 to TRBJ1-5; 10 bases align to TRBD1. CDR3 nucleotide sequence: TGTGCCAGCAGTTCGACAGGGGGCGCGGGCAATCAGCCCCAGCATTTT. It yields the protein CASSSTGGAGNQPQHF. The full variable domain, in which reference TRBV5-5 and TRBJ1-5 provide the parts outside the CDR3, is DAGVTQSPTHLIKTRGQQVTLRCSPISGHKSVSWYQQVLGQGPQFIFQYYEKEERGRGNFPDRFSARQFPNYSSELNVNALLLGDSALYLCASSSTGGAGNQPQHFGDGTRLSIL.